The next 10 T cell receptor beta chains were all read from a single sample in a study of OX40 agonist ivuxolimab in advanced cancers. The protocol was immunoSEQ multiplex PCR, while the TCRdb copy is restricted to in-frame clones and leaves out a portion. This sample has 50,000 to 65,000 clones, with around nine tenths found just once. Sequencing used CD4+ or CD8+ T cells sorted from blood, obtained in a trial of the OX40 agonist ivuxolimab. These receptor sequences come from an adult with an advanced solid tumor such as melanoma, head and neck, liver or kidney cancer.

The rearrangement joins TRBV27 to TRBJ2-1; D ambiguous. Per the germline V gene, CDR1 is MNHEY and CDR2 is SMNVEV (reference sequence). CDR3 length equals 15 residues. The V end was cut by 7 bases, the J end by 1 base, with 14 bases between. The CDR3 region has the DNA TGTGCCAGCAAGTTTTCGACTCGATCCTACAATGAGCAGTTCTTC. Its protein product is CASKFSTRSYNEQFF.

This clone was seen a single time. V and J are TRBV27 and TRBJ1-2, with 8 bases that match TRBD1. The CDR3 totals 14 residues. CDR1 MNHEY and CDR2 SMNVEV come from the germline V gene (reference sequence). Trimming removed 3 bases from V and 7 bases from J; junction bases left unmatched: 7. Written as DNA, the CDR3 is TGTGCCAGCAGTTTTGGCAGGGGGCGAGGTGGCTACACCTTC. Protein: CASSFGRGRGGYTF.

The rearrangement links TRBV6-5 to TRBJ1-2; tentatively, D is TRBD1 (5 bases). V lost 0 bases and J 4 bases, leaving 15 bases between the germline ends. The germline V gene encodes CDR1 MNHEY and CDR2 SVGAGI. The CDR3 has 16 amino acids. CDR3: CASSYSTVRGSYGYTF. DNA for the CDR3: TGTGCCAGCAGTTACTCGACGGTGAGGGGATCCTATGGCTACACCTTC.

The chain has TRBV5-1 and TRBJ2-3, with 9 bases fitting TRBD2. This CDR3 comprises 18 residues. Unmatched junction bases numbered 14, after V lost 4 bases and J lost 2 bases. Germline V gene data show CDR1 as SGHRS and CDR2 as YFSETQ. CDR3 in DNA: TGCGCCAGCAGCAACGGGGTGGGACTAGCTGGAGTCACAGATACGCAGTATTTT. This sequence encodes CASSNGVGLAGVTDTQYF. Filled out from reference TRBV5-1 and TRBJ2-3, the complete variable domain reads KAGVTQTPRYLIKTRGQQVTLSCSPISGHRSVSWYQQTPGQGLQFLFEYFSETQRNKGNFPGRFSGRQFSNSRSEMNVSTLELGDSALYLCASSNGVGLAGVTDTQYFGPGTRLTVL.

The V and J genes are TRBV5-4 and TRBJ2-3; the match to TRBD1 covers 8 bases. Germline V lookup: CDR1 SGHNT, CDR2 YYREEE (reference sequence). V gave up 3 bases and J gave up 0 bases; unmatched junction bases: 3. The CDR3 totals 15 residues. Here the CDR3 reads CASSSRDRSTDTQYF. CDR3 sequence (DNA): TGTGCCAGCAGCTCCCGGGACAGGAGCACAGATACGCAGTATTTT. Based on the CDR3 plus reference TRBV5-4 and TRBJ2-3, the full variable domain is ETGVTQSPTHLIKTRGQQVTLRCSSQSGHNTVSWYQQALGQGPQFIFQYYREEENGRGNFPPRFSGLQFPNYSSELNVNALELDDSALYLCASSSRDRSTDTQYFGPGTRLTVL.

The table lists this clone with a count of one. This chain links TRBV7-2 with TRBJ2-3; D is undetermined. V lost 1 base and J 4 bases, leaving 6 bases between the germline ends. The CDR3 length is 13 residues. Germline values: CDR1 SGHTA, CDR2 FQGNSA. The CDR3, as DNA: TGTGCCAGCAGCTTAGATTATTCAGATACGCAGTATTTT. Amino acid sequence: CASSLDYSDTQYF.

The gene calls are TRBV5-6 and TRBJ2-4; a weak D match, TRBD1 (5 bases). This CDR3 region has 15 residues. The V gene's germline CDR1 is SGHDT and CDR2 YYEEEE. The V and J ends lost 5 bases and 3 bases respectively, with 15 bases between them. The DNA for the CDR3 is TGTGCCAGCAGGGTCCAGGGTATTGGCAAAAACATTCAGTACTTC. It encodes CASRVQGIGKNIQYF.

The CDR3 region is CARSLGRNSANYGYTF. The CDR3 region has the DNA TGTGCCAGAAGCTTGGGGCGGAATTCGGCTAACTATGGCTACACCTTC. The V call is TRBV5-3, the J call TRBJ1-2; D is uncertain. TRBV5-3 is placed among ORFs of uncertain function. The V and J ends lost 0 bases and 0 bases respectively, with 12 bases between them. CDR3 length: 16 amino acids.

The chain combines TRBV27 with TRBJ1-6; no clear D. The germline V gene encodes CDR1 MNHEY and CDR2 SMNVEV (reference sequence). There are 16 residues in the CDR3. V shed 6 bases and J shed 6 bases, with 18 bases lying between them. The CDR3 DNA sequence: TGTGCCAGCAGCCTCAATTCGGCCCCGGGTAATTCACCCCTCCACTTT. Its protein is CASSLNSAPGNSPLHF.

V and J are TRBV5-6 and TRBJ2-7; D might be TRBD1 or TRBD2, each matching 5 bases. Trimming took 4 bases from V and 4 from J, leaving 12 bases between them. This CDR3 comprises 13 residues. Germline loops: CDR1 SGHDT, CDR2 YYEEEE. In DNA, the CDR3 is TGTGCCAGCAGCCGGGGCAGGGAATACGAGCAGTACTTC. This translates into CASSRGREYEQYF.